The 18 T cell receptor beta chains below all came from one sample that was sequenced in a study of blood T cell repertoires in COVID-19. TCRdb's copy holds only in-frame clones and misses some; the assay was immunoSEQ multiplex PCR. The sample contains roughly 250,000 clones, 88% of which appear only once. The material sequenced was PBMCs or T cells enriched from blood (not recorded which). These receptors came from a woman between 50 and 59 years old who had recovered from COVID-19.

DNA of the CDR3: TGTGCCAGCAGTCGGCATGGAGTAAAGAGCACTGAAGCTTTCTTT. This gives the protein CASSRHGVKSTEAFF. The gene calls are TRBV6-5 and TRBJ1-1; D call uncertain. CDR3 length: 15 amino acids. The V and J ends lost 5 bases and 4 bases respectively, with 17 bases between them. Per germline, CDR1 MNHEY and CDR2 SVGAGI.

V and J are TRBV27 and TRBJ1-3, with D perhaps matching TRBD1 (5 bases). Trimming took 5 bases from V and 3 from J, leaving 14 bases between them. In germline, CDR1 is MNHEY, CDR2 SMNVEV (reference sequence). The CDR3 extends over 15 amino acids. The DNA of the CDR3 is TGTGCCAGCAGTCCCTCCGACAGTGGTGGAAACACCATATATTTT. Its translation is CASSPSDSGGNTIYF.

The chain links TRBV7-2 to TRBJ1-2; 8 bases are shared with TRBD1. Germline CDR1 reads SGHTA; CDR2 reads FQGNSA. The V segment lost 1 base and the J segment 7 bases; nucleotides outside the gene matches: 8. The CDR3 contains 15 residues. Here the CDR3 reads CASSLGRRGQGGYTF. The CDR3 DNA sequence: TGTGCCAGCAGCTTAGGTCGCAGGGGGCAGGGTGGCTACACCTTC.

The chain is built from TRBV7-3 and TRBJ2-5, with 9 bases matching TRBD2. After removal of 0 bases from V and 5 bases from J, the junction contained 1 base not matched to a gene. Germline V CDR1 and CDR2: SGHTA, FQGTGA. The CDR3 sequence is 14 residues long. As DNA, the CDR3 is TGTGCCAGCAGCTTAACTAGCGGGAGTGAGACCCAGTACTTC. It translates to CASSLTSGSETQYF.

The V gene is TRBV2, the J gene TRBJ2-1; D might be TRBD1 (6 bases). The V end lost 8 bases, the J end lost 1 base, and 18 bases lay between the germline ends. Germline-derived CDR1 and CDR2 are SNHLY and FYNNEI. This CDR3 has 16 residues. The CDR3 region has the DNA TGTGCCAGCGGGGTGTCCGGGACACCTTCCTACAATGAGCAGTTCTTC. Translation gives CASGVSGTPSYNEQFF.

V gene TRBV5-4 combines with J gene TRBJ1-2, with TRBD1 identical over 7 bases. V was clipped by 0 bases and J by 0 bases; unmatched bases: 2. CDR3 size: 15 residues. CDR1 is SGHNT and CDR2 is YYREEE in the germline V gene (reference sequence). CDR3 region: CASSLADRANYGYTF. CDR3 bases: TGTGCCAGCAGCTTGGCCGACAGGGCTAACTATGGCTACACCTTC.

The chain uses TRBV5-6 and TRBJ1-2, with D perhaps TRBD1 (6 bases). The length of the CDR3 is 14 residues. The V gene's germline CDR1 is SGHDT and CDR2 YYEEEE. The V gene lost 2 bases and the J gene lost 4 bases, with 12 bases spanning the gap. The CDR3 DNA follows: TGTGCCAGCAGCTTCCTACAGGGCGTCTATGGCTACACCTTC. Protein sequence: CASSFLQGVYGYTF. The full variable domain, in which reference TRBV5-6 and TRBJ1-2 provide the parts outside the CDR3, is DAGVTQSPTHLIKTRGQQVTLRCSPKSGHDTVSWYQQALGQGPQFIFQYYEEEERQRGNFPDRFSGHQFPNYSSELNVNALLLGDSALYLCASSFLQGVYGYTFGSGTRLTVV.

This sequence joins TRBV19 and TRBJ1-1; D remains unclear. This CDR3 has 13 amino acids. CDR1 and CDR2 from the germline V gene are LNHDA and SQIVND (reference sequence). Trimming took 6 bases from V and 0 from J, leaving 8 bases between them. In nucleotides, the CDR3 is TGTGCCAGTAGGGTCAGTGTGAACACTGAAGCTTTCTTT. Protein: CASRVSVNTEAFF. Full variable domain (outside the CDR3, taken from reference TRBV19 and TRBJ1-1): DGGITQSPKYLFRKEGQNVTLSCEQNLNHDAMYWYRQDPGQGLRLIYYSQIVNDFQKGDIAEGYSVSREKKESFPLTVTSAQKNPTAFYLCASRVSVNTEAFFGQGTRLTVV.

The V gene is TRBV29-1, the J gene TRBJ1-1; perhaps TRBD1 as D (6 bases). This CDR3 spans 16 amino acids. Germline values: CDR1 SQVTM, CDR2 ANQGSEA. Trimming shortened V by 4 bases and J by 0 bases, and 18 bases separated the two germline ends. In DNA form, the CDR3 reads TGCAGCGTTGGTGGTCTCGGGCAGGGGTTGAACACTGAAGCTTTCTTT. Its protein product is CSVGGLGQGLNTEAFF.

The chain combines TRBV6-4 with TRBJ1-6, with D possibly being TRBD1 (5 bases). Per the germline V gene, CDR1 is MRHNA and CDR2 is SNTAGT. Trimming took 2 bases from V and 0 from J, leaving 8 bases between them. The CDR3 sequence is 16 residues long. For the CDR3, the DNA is TGTGCCAGCAGTGACGGGGCAGGCTCCTATAATTCACCCCTCCACTTT. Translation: CASSDGAGSYNSPLHF.

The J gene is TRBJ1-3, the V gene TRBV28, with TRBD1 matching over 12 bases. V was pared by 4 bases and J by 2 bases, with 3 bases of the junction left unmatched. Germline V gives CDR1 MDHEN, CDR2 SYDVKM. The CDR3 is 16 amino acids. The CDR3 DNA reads TGTGCCAGCAGTTCCGGGACAGGGGGCCCTGGAAACACCATATATTTT. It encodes CASSSGTGGPGNTIYF.

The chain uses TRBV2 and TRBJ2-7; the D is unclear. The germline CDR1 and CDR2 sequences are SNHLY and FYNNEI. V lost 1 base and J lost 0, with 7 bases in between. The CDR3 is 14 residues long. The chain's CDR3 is CASSEGGASYEQYF. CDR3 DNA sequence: TGTGCCAGCAGTGAAGGAGGTGCCTCCTACGAGCAGTACTTC.

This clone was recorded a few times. CDR3 protein: CASSLITANYGYTF. CDR3 coding DNA: TGTGCCAGCAGCTTAATTACCGCGAACTATGGCTACACCTTC. This sequence joins TRBV5-5 and TRBJ1-2; D unclear. CDR3 length: 14 amino acids. Germline-derived CDR1 and CDR2 are SGHKS and YYEKEE (reference sequence). Between the trimmed V and J ends, which lost 2 bases and 2 bases, there was a span of 10 bases.

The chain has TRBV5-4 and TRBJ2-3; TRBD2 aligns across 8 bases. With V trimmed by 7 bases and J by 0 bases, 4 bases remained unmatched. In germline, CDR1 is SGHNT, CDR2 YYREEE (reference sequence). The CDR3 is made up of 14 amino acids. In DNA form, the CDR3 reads TGTGCCAGCTCGGGGGGGACTAGCACAGATACGCAGTATTTT. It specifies CASSGGTSTDTQYF.

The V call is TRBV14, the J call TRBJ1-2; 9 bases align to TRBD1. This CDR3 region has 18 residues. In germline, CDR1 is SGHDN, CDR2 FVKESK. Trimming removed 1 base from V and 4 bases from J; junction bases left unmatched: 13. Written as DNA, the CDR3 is TGTGCCAGCAGCCAAGCCTTTACCTTCTGGGGACAGGGCTATGGCTACACCTTC. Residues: CASSQAFTFWGQGYGYTF.

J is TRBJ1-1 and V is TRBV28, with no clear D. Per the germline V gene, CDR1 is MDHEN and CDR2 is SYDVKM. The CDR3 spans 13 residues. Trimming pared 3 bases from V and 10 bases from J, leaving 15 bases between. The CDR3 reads CASSFQRGLVAFF. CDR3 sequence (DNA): TGTGCCAGCAGTTTTCAGCGGGGTCTCGTAGCTTTCTTT.

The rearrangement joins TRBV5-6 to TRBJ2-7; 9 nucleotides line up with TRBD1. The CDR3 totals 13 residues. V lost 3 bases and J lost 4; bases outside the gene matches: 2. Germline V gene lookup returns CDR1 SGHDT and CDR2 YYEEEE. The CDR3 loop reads CASSSGQGYEQYF. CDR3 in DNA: TGTGCCAGCAGCTCGGGACAGGGTTACGAGCAGTACTTC.

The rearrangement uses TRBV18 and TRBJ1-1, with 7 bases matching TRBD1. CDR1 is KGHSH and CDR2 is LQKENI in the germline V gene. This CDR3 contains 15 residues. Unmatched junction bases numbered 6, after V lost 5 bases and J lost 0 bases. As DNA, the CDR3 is TGTGCCAGCTCATCAGCCGGGACAGTGAACACTGAAGCTTTCTTT. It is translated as CASSSAGTVNTEAFF.